This T cell receptor beta chain was obtained from a study of shared clonotypes between healthy human individuals (dated by TCRdb to between 2020 and 2021). Broadly, across the study: The cohort included a few men and a couple of women between 18 and 49 years of age. Per donor, three plates each were used for CD4 naive and CD4 memory, two for CD8 naive, and one for CD8 memory. To estimate repertoire size and how much clonotype sharing occurs between individuals, the study deeply sequenced the blood TCR repertoires of five healthy adults. To increase sequencing depth and limit assay-specific biases, different laboratories used diverse techniques to prepare libraries and sequence TCR repertoires. Leukapheresis yielded between about 0.85 and 10 billion PBMCs per donor.

The CDR3 numbers 13 residues from cysteine through phenylalanine. CDR3 DNA only is kept here, 39 bases in frame from base 1. The germline V gene (reference sequence) supplies CDR1 SEHNR and CDR2 FQNEAQ. V lost 5 bases and J lost 4 bases; the stretch between them is 11 bases long. General conclusions and limits of the study: Even with the large sequencing depth, rarefaction of the sorted-subset datasets indicated that sequencing was incomplete. Sampling was limited to blood, and TCR repertoires in tissue likely differ from TCR repertoires in blood. Sharing across several donors was observed for approximately 5% of naive CD4, 3.5% of naive CD8, 2.3% of memory CD4, and about 0.4% of memory CD8 clonotypes. Higher generation probabilities were observed for clonotypes shared by all four sorted-subset donors than for non-shared clonotypes. The genetic and exposure-history diversity represented was limited by the small number of donors. Larger estimated clonotype richness was generally found for naive subsets than for memory subsets. Pairwise subsampling indicated that sequencing depth was expected to affect the degree of clonotype sharing among donors.

With respect to this clone: No antigen is known for it. Base-call qualities are not available, and no considerably larger clone is one nucleotide away.

TCR CDR3 regions were amplified from genomic DNA by multiplex PCR using the deep immunoSEQ assay. Extracted genomic DNA from each cell subset was distributed evenly across all wells of several immunoSEQ 96-well plates, and each plate was treated as a replicate. For sorted subsets, each replicate PCR was loaded with roughly 190 ng genomic DNA, equivalent to 25,000 to 35,000 T cell genomes. Purified libraries were measured with a Qubit 3.0 fluorometer, size-checked on a Bioanalyzer 2100, and measured again with the KAPA Library Quantification kit. Every immunoSEQ 96-well plate was sequenced on a separate single-read 150-cycle Illumina NextSeq 550 flow cell. In the authors' own workflow: Because the immunoSEQ output held only junctional sequences and lacked quality scores, the filtering could not match the filtering applied to full-length reads. Sequences were annotated with PyIR, a Python wrapper for IgBLAST v1.9, and V/J genes and CDR3 were assigned using IMGT germline references. Reads were filtered out if the reads had weak V/J assignments (E-value above 1e-6), no CDR3, stop codons, out-of-frame junctions, or ambiguous translated residues. A V3J clonotype was defined by an identical inferred V gene, J gene, and CDR3 amino acid sequence. To compute the percentage overlap between repertoires, the number of shared unique clonotypes was divided by the size of the smaller repertoire. RTK rarefaction, the Chao1 estimator, and Recon v2.1 estimates of unobserved clonotypes were used to assess repertoire richness. Generation probabilities for all TCRbeta clonotypes obtained by the gDNA method from four donors were computed using OLGA. TCRdb stores this immuneACCESS table with in-frame sequences only. Part of the clones is absent; in the studies checked, under half of the shortfall reflects unresolved V genes, and no reason is known for the rest. Clone size and V and J calls were adopted from that table, with D and trimming inferred from the DNA. This sample comprises about 2.4 million clones, 80% to 95% of them detected only once. About 0.39% of the sample is held by the ten biggest clonotypes.

Healthy HIV-negative adults with no recently reported acute infections or vaccinations were included as donors. Only Caucasian adults living in Nashville, Tennessee, USA were represented among the donors. CD4+ T cells were enriched through magnetic negative selection, after which naive cells were positively selected on CD45RA and the remaining negative fraction served as the memory subset. After blood collection by leukapheresis, PBMCs were isolated using Ficoll-Histopaque density gradient centrifugation and then cryopreserved in the vapor phase of liquid nitrogen. Purity and quantity of every magnetically sorted T cell population were checked by analytical flow cytometry. Genomic DNA was isolated from each sorted fraction and quantified by UV absorbance on a Nanodrop 2000c.

The sequence came from a man aged 18-30 years in good health. Some clones in this sample may be carry-over from other donors' samples. Sequenced material: naive CD4+ T cells from PBMCs. Read against the paper, the sample's cell subset or site label means: CD45RA+ positively selected. The rearranged segments are TRBV7-9 and TRBJ1-2; the D gene is perhaps TRBD1, from 6 matching bases. The nucleotide sequence reads TGTGCCAGCAGCCCGGCAGGGGTCTATGGCTACACCTTC. Its protein reads: CASSPAGVYGYTF.